Listed here are 2 T cell receptor beta chains from one sample, sequenced in a study of T cells after yellow fever vaccination (dated by TCRdb to the late 2010s). Libraries were built with 5' RACE. Instrument on record: Illumina HiSeq 2500. Using fastp trimming at Q25 and MiXCR clonotype assembly, TCRdb reanalyzed the public sequencing data and kept in-frame beta chains. CDR3 protein duplicates are merged, each entry listing the most common genes and DNA. This sample is represented by some 100,000 distinct CDR3 sequences; roughly 6.8% of them were singletons. The ten largest clonotypes hold more than 2.5% of the sample. The label giving this sample's treatment or condition can be read as: live attenuated yellow fever vaccine strain. The sample here was CD4+ T cells sorted from PBMCs, taken about 49 days after the first yellow fever vaccination. These receptor sequences come from a man younger than 35 who received the YFV17D yellow fever vaccine.

This clonotype was picked up one time. A much more abundant neighbour one base away suggests this may be a read error. The rearrangement joins TRBV12-3 or TRBV12-4 to TRBJ1-4, with 10 bases fitting TRBD1. Unmatched junction bases numbered 8, after V lost 7 bases and J lost 6 bases. This CDR3 has 15 amino acids. CDR3 sequence: CASKRPGTGDEKLFF. In nucleotides, the CDR3 is TGTGCCAGCAAACGTCCCGGGACAGGGGATGAAAAACTGTTTTTT.

In regard to this clonotype: This sequence may be a read error, since a much larger clone differs from it by one base. V and J are TRBV2 and TRBJ2-2; 7 positions match TRBD1. CDR3 size: 14 residues. Germline CDR1 and CDR2: SNHLY and FYNNEI. The CDR3 coding sequence is TGTGACAGCAGCGAGACAGGGATCCCCGGGGAGCTGTTTTTT. The encoded protein is CDSSETGIPGELFF.